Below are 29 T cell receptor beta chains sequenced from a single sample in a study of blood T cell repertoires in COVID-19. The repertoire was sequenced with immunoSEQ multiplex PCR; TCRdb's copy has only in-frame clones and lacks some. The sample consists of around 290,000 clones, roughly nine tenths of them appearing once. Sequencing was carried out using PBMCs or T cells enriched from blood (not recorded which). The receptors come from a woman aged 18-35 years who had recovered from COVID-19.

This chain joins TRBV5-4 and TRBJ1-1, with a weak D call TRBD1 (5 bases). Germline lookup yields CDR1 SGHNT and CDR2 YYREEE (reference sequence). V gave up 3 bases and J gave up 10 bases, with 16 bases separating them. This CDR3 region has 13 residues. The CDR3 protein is CASSYDIMGGAFF. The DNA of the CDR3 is TGTGCCAGCAGCTATGATATTATGGGGGGAGCTTTCTTT.

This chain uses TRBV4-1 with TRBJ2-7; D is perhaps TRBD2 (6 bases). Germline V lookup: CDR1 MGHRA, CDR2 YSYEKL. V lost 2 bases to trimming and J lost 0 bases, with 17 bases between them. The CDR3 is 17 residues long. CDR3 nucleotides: TGCGCCAGCAGCCAAACGGCCCAGGACTATAGCTCCTACGAGCAGTACTTC. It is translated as CASSQTAQDYSSYEQYF.

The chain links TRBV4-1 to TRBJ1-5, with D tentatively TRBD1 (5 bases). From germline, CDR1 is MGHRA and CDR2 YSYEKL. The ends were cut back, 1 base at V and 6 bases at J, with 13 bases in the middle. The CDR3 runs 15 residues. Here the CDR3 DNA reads TGCGCCAGCAGCCAAGGAATGGCCCAGGGTCAGCCCCAGCATTTT. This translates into CASSQGMAQGQPQHF.

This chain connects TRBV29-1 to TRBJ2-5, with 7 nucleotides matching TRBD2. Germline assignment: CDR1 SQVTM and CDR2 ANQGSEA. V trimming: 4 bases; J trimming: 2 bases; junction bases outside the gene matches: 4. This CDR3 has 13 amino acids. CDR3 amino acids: CSVAYGGQETQYF. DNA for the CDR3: TGCAGCGTTGCGTACGGGGGGCAAGAGACCCAGTACTTC.

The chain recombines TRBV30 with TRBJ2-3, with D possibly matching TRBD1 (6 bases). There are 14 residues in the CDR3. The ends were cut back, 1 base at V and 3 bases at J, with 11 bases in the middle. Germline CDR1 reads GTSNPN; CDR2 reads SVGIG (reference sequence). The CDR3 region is CAWSAGVRTDTQYF. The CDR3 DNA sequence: TGTGCCTGGAGTGCAGGGGTGCGTACAGATACGCAGTATTTT.

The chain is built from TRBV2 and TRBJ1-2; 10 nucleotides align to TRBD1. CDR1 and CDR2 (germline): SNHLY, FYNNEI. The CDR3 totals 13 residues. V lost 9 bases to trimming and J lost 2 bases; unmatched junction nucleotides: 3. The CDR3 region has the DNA TGTGCCAGTCGACAGGGGGCCAACTATGGCTACACCTTC. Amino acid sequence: CASRQGANYGYTF.

Written as DNA, the CDR3 is TGTGCCACCAGTAGCGGAGCCACCAATGAGCAGTTCTTC. It yields the protein CATSSGATNEQFF. This rearrangement joins TRBV24-1 to TRBJ2-1; possibly TRBD2 for D (5 bases). The CDR3 sequence is 13 residues long. Germline CDR1 and CDR2: KGHDR and SFDVKD. Trimming removed 6 bases from V and 6 bases from J, with 11 bases in between.

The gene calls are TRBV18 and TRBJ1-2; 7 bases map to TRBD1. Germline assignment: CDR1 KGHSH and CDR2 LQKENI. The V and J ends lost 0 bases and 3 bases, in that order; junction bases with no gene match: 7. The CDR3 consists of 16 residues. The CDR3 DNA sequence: TGTGCCAGCTCACCACCGACAGGGCGATTCGACTATGGCTACACCTTC. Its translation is CASSPPTGRFDYGYTF.

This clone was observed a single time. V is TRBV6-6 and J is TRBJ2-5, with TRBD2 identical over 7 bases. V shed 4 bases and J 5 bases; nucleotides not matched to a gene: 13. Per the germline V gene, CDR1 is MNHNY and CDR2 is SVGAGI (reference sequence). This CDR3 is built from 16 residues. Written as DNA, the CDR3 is TGTGCCAGCAGTTCCCACCCTGGACCCGGGAGGGAGACCCAGTACTTC. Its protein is CASSSHPGPGRETQYF.

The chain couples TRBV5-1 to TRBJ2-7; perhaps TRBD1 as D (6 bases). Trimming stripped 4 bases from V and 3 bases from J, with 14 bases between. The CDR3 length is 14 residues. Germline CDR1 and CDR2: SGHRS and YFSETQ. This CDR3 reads CASSPTGGLYEQYF. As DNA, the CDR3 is TGCGCCAGCAGCCCGACAGGTGGTCTCTACGAGCAGTACTTC.

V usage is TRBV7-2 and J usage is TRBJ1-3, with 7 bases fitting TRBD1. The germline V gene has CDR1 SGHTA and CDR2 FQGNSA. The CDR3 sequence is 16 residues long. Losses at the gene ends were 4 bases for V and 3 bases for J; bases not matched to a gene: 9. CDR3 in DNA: TGTGCCAGCAGCTCGGGGAGGTACAGGGGTGGAAACACCATATATTTT. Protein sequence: CASSSGRYRGGNTIYF. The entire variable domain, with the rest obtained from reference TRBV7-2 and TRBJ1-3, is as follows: GAGVSQSPSNKVTEKGKDVELRCDPISGHTALYWYRQSLGQGLEFLIYFQGNSAPDKSGLPSDRFSAERTGGSVSTLTIQRTQQEDSAVYLCASSSGRYRGGNTIYFGEGSWLTVV.

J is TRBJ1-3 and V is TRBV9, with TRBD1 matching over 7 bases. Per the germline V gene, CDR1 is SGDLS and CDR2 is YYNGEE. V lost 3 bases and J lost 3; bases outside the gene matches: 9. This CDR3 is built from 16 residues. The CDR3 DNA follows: TGTGCCAGCAGCGCCAGAACAGGGGTTGGTGGAAACACCATATATTTT. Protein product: CASSARTGVGGNTIYF.

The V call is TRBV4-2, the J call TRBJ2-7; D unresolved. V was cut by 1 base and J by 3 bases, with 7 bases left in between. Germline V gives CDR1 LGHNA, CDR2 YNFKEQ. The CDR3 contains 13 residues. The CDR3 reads CASSQGDSYEQYF. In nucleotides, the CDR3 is TGTGCCAGCAGCCAAGGAGATAGCTACGAGCAGTACTTC.

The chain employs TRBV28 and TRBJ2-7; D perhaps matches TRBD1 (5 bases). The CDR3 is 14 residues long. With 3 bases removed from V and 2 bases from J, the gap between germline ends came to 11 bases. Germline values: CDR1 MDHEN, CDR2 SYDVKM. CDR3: CASSLHDSPYEQYF. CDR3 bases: TGTGCCAGCAGTTTGCACGACAGCCCCTACGAGCAGTACTTC. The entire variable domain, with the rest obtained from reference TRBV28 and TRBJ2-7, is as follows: DVKVTQSSRYLVKRTGEKVFLECVQDMDHENMFWYRQDPGLGLRLIYFSYDVKMKEKGDIPEGYSVSREKKERFSLILESASTNQTSMYLCASSLHDSPYEQYFGPGTRLTVT.

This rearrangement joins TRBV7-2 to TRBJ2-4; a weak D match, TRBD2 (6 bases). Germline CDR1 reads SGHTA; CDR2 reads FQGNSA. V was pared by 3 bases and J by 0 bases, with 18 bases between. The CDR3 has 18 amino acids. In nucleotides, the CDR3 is TGTGCCAGCAGCTTTACTAGCAGAAACGACCAAGCCAAAAACATTCAGTACTTC. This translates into CASSFTSRNDQAKNIQYF.

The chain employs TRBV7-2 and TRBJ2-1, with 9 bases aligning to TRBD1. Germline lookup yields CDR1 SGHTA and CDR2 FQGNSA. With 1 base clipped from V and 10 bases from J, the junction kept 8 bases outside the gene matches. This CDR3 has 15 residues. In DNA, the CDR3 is TGTGCCAGCAGCTTAGGGGACAGGGTAGCCGGGGAGCAGTTCTTC. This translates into CASSLGDRVAGEQFF. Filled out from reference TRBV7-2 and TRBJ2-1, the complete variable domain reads GAGVSQSPSNKVTEKGKDVELRCDPISGHTALYWYRQSLGQGLEFLIYFQGNSAPDKSGLPSDRFSAERTGGSVSTLTIQRTQQEDSAVYLCASSLGDRVAGEQFFGPGTRLTVL.

The DNA for the CDR3 is TGCGCCAGCAGTCAATCCCTCAGGAGGAGTACAGATACGCAGTATTTT. Encoded protein: CASSQSLRRSTDTQYF. The chain is built from TRBV23-1 and TRBJ2-3; the D gene is possibly TRBD2 (5 bases). TRBV23-1 is an ORF, with its function uncertain. The CDR3 is made up of 16 amino acids. Deletions cut 0 bases from V and 3 bases from J, with 13 bases between.

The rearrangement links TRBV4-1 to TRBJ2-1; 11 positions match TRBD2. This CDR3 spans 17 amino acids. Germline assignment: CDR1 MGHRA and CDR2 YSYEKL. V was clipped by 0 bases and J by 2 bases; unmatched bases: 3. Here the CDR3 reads CASSQDPLAGAYNEQFF. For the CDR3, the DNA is TGCGCCAGCAGCCAAGATCCACTAGCGGGAGCCTACAATGAGCAGTTCTTC.

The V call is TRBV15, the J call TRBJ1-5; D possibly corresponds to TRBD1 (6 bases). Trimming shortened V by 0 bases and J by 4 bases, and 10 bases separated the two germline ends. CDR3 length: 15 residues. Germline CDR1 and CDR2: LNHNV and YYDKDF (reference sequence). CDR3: CATSRERGGNQPQHF. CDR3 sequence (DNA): TGTGCCACCAGCAGAGAAAGAGGGGGTAATCAGCCCCAGCATTTT.

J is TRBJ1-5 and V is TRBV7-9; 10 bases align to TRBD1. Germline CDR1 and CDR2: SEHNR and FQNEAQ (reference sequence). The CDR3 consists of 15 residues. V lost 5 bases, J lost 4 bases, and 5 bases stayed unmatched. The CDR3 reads CASSTDRGRNQPQHF. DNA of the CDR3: TGTGCCAGCAGCACCGACAGGGGGCGGAATCAGCCCCAGCATTTT.

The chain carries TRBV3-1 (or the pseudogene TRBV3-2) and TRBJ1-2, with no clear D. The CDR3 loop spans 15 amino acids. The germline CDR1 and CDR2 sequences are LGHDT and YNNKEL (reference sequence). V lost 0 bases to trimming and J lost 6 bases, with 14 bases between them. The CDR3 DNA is TGTGCCAGCAGCCAAGATACCCCTTTGCGGGATGGCTACACCTTC. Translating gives CASSQDTPLRDGYTF.

CDR3 region: CASSVEGLAGADEQYF. CDR3 coding DNA: TGTGCCAGCAGCGTAGAAGGTCTAGCGGGAGCTGACGAGCAGTACTTC. V and J are TRBV9 and TRBJ2-7; 10 bases align to TRBD2. The trim removed 0 bases at V and 5 bases at J, leaving 8 bases unmatched. The CDR3 covers 16 residues. Germline CDR1 is SGDLS and CDR2 is YYNGEE.

The CDR3 sequence: CASSARLLAAFF. CDR3 DNA sequence: TGTGCCAGCAGCGCGCGCCTTCTCGCGGCGTTCTTC. J is TRBJ2-1 and V is TRBV7-9; D unclear. CDR1 and CDR2 from the germline V gene are SEHNR and FQNEAQ (reference sequence). Trimming removed 5 bases at V and 15 bases at J, with 17 bases between. The CDR3 is 12 amino acids.

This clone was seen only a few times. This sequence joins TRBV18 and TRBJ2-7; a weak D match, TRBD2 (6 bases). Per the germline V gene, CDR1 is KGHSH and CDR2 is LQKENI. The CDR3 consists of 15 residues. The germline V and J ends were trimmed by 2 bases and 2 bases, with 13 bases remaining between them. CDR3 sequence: CASSPLGGLTYEQYF. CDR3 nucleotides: TGTGCCAGCTCACCATTGGGAGGCCTTACCTACGAGCAGTACTTC.

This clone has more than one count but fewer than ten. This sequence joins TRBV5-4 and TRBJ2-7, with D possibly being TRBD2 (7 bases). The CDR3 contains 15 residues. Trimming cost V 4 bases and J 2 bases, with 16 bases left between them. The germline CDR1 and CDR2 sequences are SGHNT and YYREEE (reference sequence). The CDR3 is CASSLGGRETYEQYF. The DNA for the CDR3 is TGTGCCAGCAGCCTGGGGGGGCGGGAGACCTACGAGCAGTACTTC.

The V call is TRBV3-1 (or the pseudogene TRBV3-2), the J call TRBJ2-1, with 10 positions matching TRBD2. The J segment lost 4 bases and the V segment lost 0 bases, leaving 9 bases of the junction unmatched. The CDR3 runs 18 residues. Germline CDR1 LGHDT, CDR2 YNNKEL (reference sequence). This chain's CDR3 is CASSQDKGSGRVYNEQFF. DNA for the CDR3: TGTGCCAGCAGCCAAGATAAAGGAAGCGGGAGGGTTTACAATGAGCAGTTCTTC.

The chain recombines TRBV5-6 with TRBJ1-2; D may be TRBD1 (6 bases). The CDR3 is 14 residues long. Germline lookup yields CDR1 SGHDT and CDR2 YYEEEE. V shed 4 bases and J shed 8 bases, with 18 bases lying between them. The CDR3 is CASSIAVGQRGYTF. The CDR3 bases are TGTGCCAGCAGCATCGCTGTGGGACAACGGGGCTACACCTTC.

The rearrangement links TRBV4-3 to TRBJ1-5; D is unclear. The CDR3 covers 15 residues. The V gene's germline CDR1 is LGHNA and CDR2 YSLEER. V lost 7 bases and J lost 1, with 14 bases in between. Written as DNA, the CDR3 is TGCGCCAGCAAAACCGGTCTGGGCAGCAATCAGCCCCAGCATTTT. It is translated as CASKTGLGSNQPQHF.

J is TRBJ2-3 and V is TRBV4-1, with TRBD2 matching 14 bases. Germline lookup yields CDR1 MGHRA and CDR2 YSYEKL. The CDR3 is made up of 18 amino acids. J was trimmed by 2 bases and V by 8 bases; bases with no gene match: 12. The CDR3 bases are TGCGCCAGCCGGCCCGGGACTAGCGGGGGCCCGCCCACAGATACGCAGTATTTT. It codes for CASRPGTSGGPPTDTQYF.